These T cell receptor beta chains were read from a single sample in a study of blood T cell repertoires in COVID-19. Clones were read by immunoSEQ multiplex PCR, and TCRdb kept only the in-frame ones, dropping some. Found here are 250,000 to 350,000 clones, 75% to 90% of them singletons; the top ten hold roughly an eighth. Sequences were obtained from peripheral blood. The receptors were gathered from a woman aged 55-69 years with acute or convalescent COVID-19. CDR3s include the opening cysteine and the closing phenylalanine or tryptophan. The D gene is left open where the match is weak. Rows give clone size only sometimes, using once, few, many, or a class for an expanded clone.

TGTGCCAGCAGTTCCGACAGGGGAATTAGCTATGGCTACACCTTC CASSSDRGISYGYTF TRBV4-2 TRBD1 - TRBJ1-2
TGTGCCACCGAAATTGGGACAAACTATGGCTACACCTTC CATEIGTNYGYTF TRBV28 - - TRBJ1-2
TGTGCCAGCTCAACAGGGTTGCAGCCCCAGCATTTT CASSTGLQPQHF TRBV18 - - TRBJ1-5
TGTGCCAGCAGCATCGACAGAAACTATGGCTACACCTTC CASSIDRNYGYTF TRBV6-5 - - TRBJ1-2
TGTGCCTCGCCGGGGAGCGGGAGAGACAATGAGCAGTTCTTC CASPGSGRDNEQFF TRBV30 TRBD2 - TRBJ2-1
TGTGCCAGCAGTTTAACAGGGACCATGAACACTGAAGCTTTCTTT CASSLTGTMNTEAFF TRBV27 - - TRBJ1-1
TGTGCCAGTAGTACCTGGACAGGGGTTCTACGAGAACAGTACTTC CASSTWTGVLREQYF TRBV19 TRBD1 few TRBJ2-7
TGTGCCAGCAGTTCCCTAAATTCACCCCTCCACTTT CASSSLNSPLHF TRBV6-2/TRBV6-3 - few TRBJ1-6
TGCGCCAGCAGCCGAGACAGGGGGCCAAATCAGCCCCAGCATTTT CASSRDRGPNQPQHF TRBV4-3 TRBD1 - TRBJ1-5
TGTGCCATGGGGGGGCGAAACACTGAAGCTTTCTTT CAMGGRNTEAFF TRBV10-3 - once TRBJ1-1
TGTGCCAGCAGTCCGGGACAGGTTAGCAATCAGCCCCAGCATTTT CASSPGQVSNQPQHF TRBV28 TRBD1 - TRBJ1-5
TGTGCCAGCAGGCTCGAGCGGGGATCCAACTATGGCTACACCTTC CASRLERGSNYGYTF TRBV2 - - TRBJ1-2
TGTGCCAGCAGCTCCACTCAGGGGAACTCTGGAAACACCATATATTTT CASSSTQGNSGNTIYF TRBV5-4 - - TRBJ1-3
TGTGCCAGCAGTTTATCGCCTACGGGGGTAGCCTATGGCTACACCTTC CASSLSPTGVAYGYTF TRBV27 - once TRBJ1-2
TGTGCCAGTCGTCAGGGGAAGGGGACGATCCGGGGTGAGCAGTTCTTC CASRQGKGTIRGEQFF TRBV27 - - TRBJ2-1
TGTGCCAGTAGTACGACAGGGGGCGGTGAGCAGTTCTTC CASSTTGGGEQFF TRBV19 TRBD1 - TRBJ2-1
TGTGCCAGCAGTTACCCAGGTCAGGGCGGTAGTGAGCCCCAGCATTTT CASSYPGQGGSEPQHF TRBV28 - few TRBJ1-5
TGTGCCAGCAGCTCTCCCGGACTAGCGGGGCATGAGCAGTTCTTC CASSSPGLAGHEQFF TRBV7-2 TRBD2 - TRBJ2-1
TGTGCCAGCCTCCGAGAGCGGGAGGCCTACAATGAGCAGTTCTTC CASLREREAYNEQFF TRBV6-5 TRBD2 - TRBJ2-1
TGTGCCAGCAGCCAAGTGGGACAGGGGGATGGCTACACCTTC CASSQVGQGDGYTF TRBV3-1/TRBV3-2 TRBD1 - TRBJ1-2
TGTGCCAGTACCCCAGGGGGGAGTCAGCCCCAGCATTTT CASTPGGSQPQHF TRBV19 TRBD1 - TRBJ1-5
TGTGCCAGCAGTGCCAGGGGCGCCGGGGAGCTGTTTTTT CASSARGAGELFF TRBV2 - - TRBJ2-2
TGTGCCAGCAGCCTTCAGGGAGGGGGTGAAAAACTGTTTTTT CASSLQGGGEKLFF TRBV3-1/TRBV3-2 - - TRBJ1-4
TGTGCCAGCAGTTGGACAGAGAACACTGAAGCTTTCTTT CASSWTENTEAFF TRBV6-2/TRBV6-3 - once TRBJ1-1
TGCGCCAGCAGCTTGGAGGCGGGGCCCTGGGCTTTCTTT CASSLEAGPWAFF TRBV5-1 - - TRBJ1-1
TGTGCCAGCAGCCAGGGACTTTTCCTGACGTACAATGAGCAGTTCTTC CASSQGLFLTYNEQFF TRBV7-2 - - TRBJ2-1
TGTGCCAGCAGTTACACAACGGGACAGGGGAGCACTGAAGCTTTCTTT CASSYTTGQGSTEAFF TRBV6-6 TRBD1 - TRBJ1-1
TGTGCCAGCGGTACCAGGGGCGTTCCCTACGAGCAGTACTTC CASGTRGVPYEQYF TRBV7-2 - - TRBJ2-7
TGTGCCAGCAGCTGGGACAGTCTTCAAGAGACCCAGTACTTC CASSWDSLQETQYF TRBV6-2/TRBV6-3 TRBD1 - TRBJ2-5
TGTGCCAGCGGACAGGCCTACGAGCAGTACTTC CASGQAYEQYF TRBV2 TRBD1 medium-sized TRBJ2-7
TGTGCCAGCAGTACCCGTTCAGGGAGGTTGTATCAGCCCCAGCATTTT CASSTRSGRLYQPQHF TRBV27 - - TRBJ1-5